This T cell receptor beta chain was documented in a study of cytomegalovirus exposure and HLA in healthy donors (dated by TCRdb to about 2017). Study-wide context: An earlier analysis of 587 of the donors reported under 300 Gb of sequence data and around 120 million unique TCR beta sequences obtained from approximately 180 million T cells. An early release that covered roughly 600 HLA-typed donors contained approximately 300 gigabases of sequencing data and around 80 million unique TCR sequences. Of the 300 to 450 genotyped donors, 65% to 90% fell in the genetic ancestry cluster associated with self-reported Caucasian donors. The study aimed to test whether cataloging public T cell receptors could reveal signatures of past pathogen exposure. The study profiled the T cell repertoires of 550 to 700 subjects by immunosequencing and related them to cytomegalovirus serostatus. In addition to the first cohort of hundreds of subjects, a separate validation cohort of 100 to 150 different subjects was used. The study combined high-throughput TCR immunosequencing, statistical association of individual TCRs with disease status, and machine learning to predict cytomegalovirus infection status. A later analysis re-examined previously published TCR beta repertoires from roughly 720 donors and added high-resolution HLA genotyping to investigate patterns of TCR occurrence. Rather than drawing on any new phenotypic data, the later analysis identified candidate immune exposures from TCR beta sequences and the way those sequences occurred across donors. An earlier analysis of more than 450 of the donors used high-throughput TCR beta sequencing to judge whether each TCR beta V gene segment behaved as functional or pseudogenic. Donor age, sex, ethnicity and CMV serostatus were compiled together with the repertoire data. A later genetic analysis used genome-wide SNP genotypes for 398 of the 666 donors, treating that subset as a discovery cohort. All discovery cohort repertoires had been generated using a single sequencing platform. Both class I and class II loci were covered by HLA typing, at four-digit resolution. The number of typed donors differed by locus: roughly 620-630 for A, B, C, DRB1 and DQB1; some 540 for DQA1; roughly 600 for DPA1; and some 470 for DPB1. Five DR-DQ haplotypes were treated as single units for association and clustering because of strong linkage in the cohort. Among about 400 genotyped donors of the cohort, an average of roughly 230,000 unique TCR beta nucleotide sequences was sequenced per donor, of which about 20% were non-productive. What the research found in general, with its limitations: Several of the top co-occurrence clusters appeared to be linked to parvovirus B19, influenza, CMV and Epstein-Barr virus, according to a later analysis. In the study, some 180 TCR beta chains were listed as associated with cytomegalovirus. According to a later analysis, most CMV-associated TCR beta chains appeared to be HLA-restricted, and the HLA associations seemed to be driven largely by CMV exposure. In an earlier analysis of more than 450 of the donors, most TCR beta V segments were observed in productive rearrangements about 90% or about 30% of the time, broadly matching IMGT annotations. Strong co-occurrence of HLA alleles, especially DR and DQ, made assigning TCR associations to individual alleles difficult. Because the 87-base-pair reads could not distinguish some IMGT-functional V segments, including TRBV6-2 and TRBV6-3, those segments were excluded. A further reported finding was that TCR beta sequences accurately predicted the HLA-A and HLA-B alleles for most subjects in the first cohort. The only immune exposure information available for the cohort was CMV serostatus. In a later analysis, HLA-associated TCR beta chains showed more clonal expansion and lower generation probabilities than non-associated chains that were equally common. Linkage disequilibrium might explain the correlated functional status among segregating V segments, but an unknown experimental factor could not be ruled out. It was suggested by the authors that the approach could potentially be generalized to other disease states and immunological phenotypes. Because counts were too low, 15 to 20 rarely observed V segments, including chromosome 9 orphons, were excluded from the earlier analysis of around 590 of the donors. Most TCR sequences were observed very rarely across donors, whereas some public TCRs were present in many individuals. V-gene and J-gene trimming of TCR beta chains was associated with a missense DCLRE1C variant in a later genetic analysis, and the association was replicated in an independent cohort. A later analysis associated about 17,000 TCR beta sequences with specific HLA alleles at a false discovery rate of 0.05. Compared with the approximately 600-donor mean, donors in an Asian-associated ancestry cluster had fewer N-insertions in productive TCRs, according to a later genetic analysis. In vitro tests confirmed that a few of the cytomegalovirus-associated TCR beta chains recognize cytomegalovirus antigens. The presence/absence analyses assumed that sequencing depth was roughly uniform across donors, and that assumption may not be true. The classifier was reported to diagnose cytomegalovirus status with high specificity and sensitivity in both the original cohort and the validation cohort. In a later analysis, the rate of TCR association differed among HLA loci, with DRB1 alleles having the most associated TCRs and HLA-C alleles having the fewest. In this cohort, only TCR beta chains were sequenced, and detectable features were limited by the absence of alpha or paired-chain data. HLA typing was unavailable for some donors at each locus, so association tests used only the typed subset. A cluster of highly shared sequence variants was judged likely to be a technical artifact of the sequencing pipeline.

Per the germline V gene (reference sequence), MNHNY is the CDR1 and SVGAGI is the CDR2. Reading from cysteine to phenylalanine, the CDR3 counts 14 amino acids. Of the read, only the CDR3 DNA is kept; its 42 bases are in frame from base 1. At the junction V is shortened by 6 bases and J by 7 bases; bases outside the gene matches: 7. The cohort was made up of several hundred healthy bone marrow donors. At the time of sampling, every cohort member was nominally healthy, though immune exposures that went unrecorded were likely present. The donor tested CMV seropositive and was one of the 289 seropositive cohort members. A peripheral blood sample was provided by each donor, and peripheral blood mononuclear cells were used for TCR beta sequencing. The Qiagen DNeasy Blood Extraction Kit was used to extract genomic DNA from the blood cell samples. Points on this clone: The antigen it binds to is not known. Within one base of it there is no much larger clone, and no base qualities were kept.

The library was obtained by the immunoSEQ multiplex PCR assay. For the multiplex PCR, a mixture combining 60 forward primers for TCR Vbeta segments and 13 reverse primers for TCR Jbeta segments was used. Amplification of the CDR3 region of rearranged TCR beta genes was performed with a multiplex PCR assay on genomic DNA. The Illumina HiSeq System was used to sequence the amplified TCR beta libraries as 87-base-pair reads. Concerning the study's data processing: A later analysis tallied 75 million to 95 million unique TCR beta chains across the 650 to 750 repertoires, and some 10 million of those chains were shared by two or more donors. A nearest-neighbor algorithm error-corrected the raw reads and collapsed the reads into unique sequences, merging closely related sequences to remove PCR and sequencing errors. CDR3 sequences were aligned to IMGT reference sequences to assign V, D and J gene segments. For a sequence to be retained, a match of at least six nucleotides to both a V gene segment and a J gene segment was required. Rearrangements were called productive when the CDR3 lacked stop codons and stayed in frame with V and J; all others were non-productive. Following IMGT convention, CDR3 was defined as the stretch from the second conserved V-encoded cysteine to the conserved J-encoded phenylalanine. The earlier analysis of roughly 590 of the donors excluded any sequence lacking an unambiguous match to a single V gene segment. An earlier analysis of under 750 of the donors called V segments functional above 56.7% productive rearrangements and segregating when the between-donor standard deviation exceeded 5%. A statistical classification framework was built to diagnose cytomegalovirus status from the catalog of TCR beta chain sequences. In a later analysis, TCR nucleotide sequences were compared against IMGT/GENE-DB human TR gene sequences so that V and J genes could be assigned. A later analysis assigned CDR3 sequences and most-parsimonious VDJ recombination scenarios with the TCRdist pipeline. A later analysis defined each TCR beta chain by its CDR3 amino acid sequence plus V-gene family, and excluded reads lacking a unique V-gene family. A later analysis removed 550 to 700 highly shared, low-generation-probability nucleotide sequences to deal with suspected cross-contamination and a sequencing artifact. A later analysis calculated a clonal expansion index for each public chain from normalized within-repertoire ranks of inferred template counts. In a later analysis, generation probabilities were computed using a VDJ recombination model fitted to out-of-frame rearrangements, and the results were checked against IGoR. Hypergeometric tests were used in a later analysis to score TCR-TCR, TCR-HLA and TCR-CMV co-occurrence, with a repertoire-size bias correction applied to the TCR pairs. False discovery rates were estimated in a later analysis by permuting HLA or CMV assignments 20 times. In a later analysis, co-occurring TCRs were grouped using DBSCAN, with TCRdist sequence similarity added in when clustering inside HLA-allele-positive subsets. For co-occurrence clustering, repertoires with fewer than 30,000 or more than 120,000 public chains were excluded, along with five repertoires with anomalous nucleotide sharing. Not all clones reach the TCRdb copy of this immuneACCESS table, which keeps in-frame sequences only. Checked studies attribute under half of the gap to unresolved V genes and leave the rest unexplained. V and J calls and clone size come straight from that table; D and trimming were deduced from the DNA. In all, the sample holds more than 90,000 clones, and 75% to 85% of those were seen once. Approximately 3% of the sample goes to the ten largest clones.

The V gene is TRBV6-6 and the J gene is TRBJ2-7, with 12 central nucleotides matching TRBD2. The specimen sequenced was PBMCs. This TCR came from a woman in her late teens or twenties in good health and CMV-seropositive. The CDR3 protein: CASSTGLAGREQYF. The DNA reads as follows: TGTGCCAGCAGCACCGGACTAGCGGGACGGGAGCAGTACTTC.